Shown below are 17 T cell receptor beta chains from a single sample sequenced in a study of blood T cell repertoires in COVID-19. Assay used: immunoSEQ multiplex PCR; TCRdb lists only in-frame clones, some missing. The data hold a few hundred thousand clones, with roughly 90% observed a single time. Specimen: peripheral blood. Receptors were obtained from a young man with acute or convalescent COVID-19.

The chain recombines TRBV10-2 with TRBJ1-5, with 8 bases aligning to TRBD1. The CDR3 covers 15 residues. Germline V CDR1 and CDR2: WSHSY, SAAADI. Trimming at V came to 6 bases and at J to 1 base, leaving 5 bases not matched to a gene. CDR3 nucleotide sequence: TGCGCCAGCAGCGACAGGGGCCAAAGCAATCAGCCCCAGCATTTT. It translates to CASSDRGQSNQPQHF.

The gene calls are TRBV7-9 and TRBJ2-1, with a weak D call TRBD2 (6 bases). Trimming took 5 bases from V and 4 from J, leaving 18 bases between them. The CDR3 length is 16 residues. Germline V gene data show CDR1 as SEHNR and CDR2 as FQNEAQ (reference sequence). CDR3 sequence reads: CASSPKGTRTYNEQFF. CDR3 DNA sequence: TGTGCCAGCAGCCCCAAGGGGACTCGTACATACAATGAGCAGTTCTTC.

V is TRBV5-1 and J is TRBJ2-3; no reliable D call. V was trimmed by 2 bases and J by 2 bases, leaving 9 bases between them. This CDR3 has 14 amino acids. Germline V lookup: CDR1 SGHRS, CDR2 YFSETQ. As DNA, the CDR3 is TGCGCCAGCAGCTTTTTTACAGACACAGATACGCAGTATTTT. Translating gives CASSFFTDTDTQYF.

The chain carries TRBV20-1 and TRBJ2-3; D is unresolved. The V and J ends lost 5 bases and 5 bases respectively, with 8 bases between them. The length of the CDR3 is 11 residues. Germline values: CDR1 DFQATT, CDR2 SNEGSKA (reference sequence). CDR3 sequence reads: CSAPDLDTQYF. CDR3 in DNA: TGCAGTGCTCCCGACTTAGATACGCAGTATTTT.

The chain combines TRBV11-3 with TRBJ2-1; 7 bases line up with TRBD2. The V gene end was trimmed by 4 bases and the J gene end by 3 bases; junction bases not matched to a gene: 3. In germline, CDR1 is SGHNT, CDR2 YENEEA. The length of the CDR3 is 14 residues. This CDR3 is CASSSRGDYNEQFF. The CDR3 DNA follows: TGTGCCAGCAGCTCTCGGGGGGACTACAATGAGCAGTTCTTC.

This clone was detected once. The chain combines TRBV28 with TRBJ1-2; 7 nucleotides match TRBD1. J was trimmed by 10 bases and V by 6 bases; bases with no gene match: 8. CDR3 length: 12 residues. Germline CDR1 reads MDHEN; CDR2 reads SYDVKM. The CDR3, as DNA: TGTGCCAGCAGACAGGGGACCTACGACTACACCTTC. It is translated as CASRQGTYDYTF.

The V and J genes are TRBV11-2 and TRBJ2-1; 7 bases line up with TRBD1. This CDR3 contains 17 residues. With V trimmed by 0 bases and J by 4 bases, 9 bases remained unmatched. Per the germline V gene, CDR1 is SGHAT and CDR2 is FQNNGV. The CDR3 loop reads CASSLDDRVYLYNEQFF. The CDR3 nucleotides are TGTGCCAGCAGCTTAGACGACAGGGTGTATCTTTACAATGAGCAGTTCTTC. Using reference TRBV11-2 and TRBJ2-1 for the parts outside the CDR3, the full variable domain is EAGVAQSPRYKIIEKRQSVAFWCNPISGHATLYWYQQILGQGPKLLIQFQNNGVVDDSQLPKDRFSAERLKGVDSTLKIQPAKLEDSAVYLCASSLDDRVYLYNEQFFGPGTRLTVL.

The gene calls are TRBV3-1 (or the pseudogene TRBV3-2) and TRBJ2-7, with 11 positions matching TRBD2. This CDR3 contains 17 residues. Per germline, CDR1 LGHDT and CDR2 YNNKEL (reference sequence). The V gene end was trimmed by 1 base and the J gene end by 4 bases; junction bases not matched to a gene: 9. The CDR3 DNA reads as TGTGCCAGCAGCCAAGCAAGGTCCGGACTAGCGGGTTACGAGCAGTACTTC. Its protein is CASSQARSGLAGYEQYF.

The rearrangement links TRBV7-8 to TRBJ2-1; 9 bases map to TRBD2. CDR3 length: 16 residues. V dropped 5 bases and J dropped 0; count of bases not matched to a gene: 5. The germline CDR1 and CDR2 sequences are SGHVS and FQNEAQ. In DNA form, the CDR3 reads TGTGCCAGCAGCATTATTAGCGGGAGCTCCTACAATGAGCAGTTCTTC. Translating gives CASSIISGSSYNEQFF.

The J gene is TRBJ2-4, the V gene TRBV5-8; 8 nucleotides match TRBD1. Germline-derived CDR1 and CDR2 are SGHTS and YDEGEE. This CDR3 region has 14 residues. V trimming: 4 bases; J trimming: 14 bases; junction bases outside the gene matches: 14. Written as DNA, the CDR3 is TGTGCCAGCAGCCCCTGGGACAGGATTGTGCGGGAGTACTTC. This gives the protein CASSPWDRIVREYF.

The rearrangement links TRBV7-2 to TRBJ2-7; a possible D gene is TRBD1 (6 bases). This CDR3 spans 15 amino acids. The germline V and J ends were trimmed by 2 bases and 1 base, with 12 bases remaining between them. Germline V CDR1 and CDR2: SGHTA, FQGNSA. The CDR3: CASSLQGTQSYEQYF. The CDR3 DNA is TGTGCCAGCAGCTTACAGGGGACGCAATCCTACGAGCAGTACTTC.

The chain links TRBV19 to TRBJ2-1; TRBD1 is a possible D gene (6 bases). Trimming pared 2 bases from V and 7 bases from J, leaving 21 bases between. Germline loops: CDR1 LNHDA, CDR2 SQIVND (reference sequence). This CDR3 region has 17 residues. The CDR3 nucleotides read TGTGCCAGTAGTATATTGCATCCCGTCGGAGACAGGAATGAGCAGTTCTTC. Residues: CASSILHPVGDRNEQFF. The variable domain in full, with the rest retrieved from reference TRBV19 and TRBJ2-1, is DGGITQSPKYLFRKEGQNVTLSCEQNLNHDAMYWYRQDPGQGLRLIYYSQIVNDFQKGDIAEGYSVSREKKESFPLTVTSAQKNPTAFYLCASSILHPVGDRNEQFFGPGTRLTVL.

This clone was recorded only once. The chain links TRBV29-1 to TRBJ2-7; possible D gene TRBD1, 6 bases. The CDR3 has 15 residues. Germline V gene lookup returns CDR1 SQVTM and CDR2 ANQGSEA. V lost 6 bases and J 0 bases, leaving 18 bases between the germline ends. CDR3 amino acids: CSVKGWGTSSYEQYF. The CDR3 region has the DNA TGCAGCGTCAAGGGCTGGGGGACAAGCTCCTACGAGCAGTACTTC.

This sequence joins TRBV6-5 and TRBJ2-2; D call uncertain. This CDR3 spans 16 amino acids. Deletions cut 4 bases from V and 1 base from J, with 13 bases between. CDR1 MNHEY and CDR2 SVGAGI come from the germline V gene. The CDR3 DNA sequence: TGTGCCAGCAGTTCTCGAATCAAACTGAACACCGGGGAGCTGTTTTTT. Translation gives CASSSRIKLNTGELFF.

The J gene is TRBJ1-2, the V gene TRBV29-1; D perhaps matches TRBD1 (5 bases). The CDR3 covers 14 residues. V was clipped by 3 bases and J by 2 bases, with 13 bases between them. Germline CDR1 reads SQVTM; CDR2 reads ANQGSEA. DNA of the CDR3: TGCAGCGTTGATGTTAGGGGCCAGAACTATGGCTACACCTTC. Amino acid sequence: CSVDVRGQNYGYTF.

V gene TRBV28 combines with J gene TRBJ1-6, with D possibly TRBD1 on 6 matching bases. Looked up from germline, CDR1 is MDHEN and CDR2 is SYDVKM. Deletions cut 5 bases from V and 5 bases from J, with 16 bases between. This CDR3 contains 16 residues. This chain's CDR3 is CASSLNQGFNNSPLHF. CDR3 in DNA: TGTGCCAGCAGTCTAAACCAGGGGTTTAATAATTCACCCCTCCACTTT.

The chain uses TRBV7-3 and TRBJ2-1; 8 bases are a match to TRBD2. Per the germline V gene, CDR1 is SGHTA and CDR2 is FQGTGA. With 6 bases clipped from V and 9 bases from J, the junction kept 13 bases outside the gene matches. This CDR3 contains 15 residues. CDR3 DNA: TGTGCCAGCAGTCCCTCGGGACGGGGGGGCCCTGAGCAGTTCTTC. The encoded protein is CASSPSGRGGPEQFF.